This TCR beta chain originates from a study of blood T cell repertoires in COVID-19 (dated by TCRdb to about 2020). With regard to the full study: Samples from collaborators originated in the United States, Italy and Spain and spanned both the acute and convalescent phases of COVID-19. The material from the prospective study consisted of cDNA or gDNA derived from T cells, B-cell-depleted T cells, or PBMCs. Deeply sampled blood TCRbeta repertoires from subjects exposed to, actively infected with, or recovered from COVID-19 were included in the dataset. A freely available public database, intended as a resource for researchers studying the immune response to SARS-CoV-2, is where the repertoires were released. The samples were drawn from the first 160 participants of the ongoing ImmuneRACE study and from 1,254 subjects provided by 6 global collaborators. A de-identified subject ID, COVID-19 status, age in years and sex were almost always included in the sample metadata. Where available, HLA class I and class II types were obtained from metadata supplied by the sample provider rather than from assay-based typing.

Whole blood was collected in K2EDTA tubes by collaborating institutions according to the institutions' own protocols. For TCRbeta analysis, collaborator samples were shipped as frozen whole blood, as isolated PBMCs, or as DNA extracted from either sample type. Worth noting for this clone: Its cognate antigen has yet to be identified. No much larger clone exists at a distance of one base, and base qualities are not known.

Results the study describes overall, beyond this receptor: The amount of clinical and demographic metadata varied by source and participant and was provided uncurated.

TCRbeta CDR3 regions were amplified from genomic DNA using the immunoSEQ Assay, a bias-controlled multiplex PCR. In the paper's pipeline: Nucleated cell counts per sample were estimated from amplification of reference gene primers within the assay. To quantify the absolute abundance of each unique TCRbeta CDR3 rearrangement, sequence reads were collapsed and filtered. For each sample, productive Simpson clonality was calculated by taking the square root of Simpson's diversity index across productive rearrangements. Imported from immuneACCESS, the table was reduced by TCRdb to in-frame sequences with V and J called. These copies leave out some clones; in studies compared against another copy, an unresolved V gene accounts for under half, and the cause of the remainder is not known. Clonal size and the V and J genes are those of that table, whereas D and trimming came from the DNA. The sample has about 73,000 clones on record, about 80% of them singletons. Approximately 27% of the sample is taken by the ten largest.

Material: peripheral blood. The origin of this receptor is a human donor in a cohort sampled during active COVID-19.

In nucleotides, the sequence is TGTGCCAGCAGTGAAGCCCGGGACAAATATGGCGAGCAGTACTTC. It translates as CASSEARDKYGEQYF. The chain couples TRBV2 to TRBJ2-7; 6 matching bases give a weak D call of TRBD1. The germline V gene supplies CDR1 SNHLY and CDR2 FYNNEI. The CDR3 covers 15 residues, taking in both the cysteine and the phenylalanine. Of all the DNA, just the CDR3 is kept, 45 bases in frame from base 1. Relative to germline, V is 0 bases shorter and J is 6 bases shorter, with 15 bases between their ends. Reference TRBV2 and TRBJ2-7 genes cover what lies past the CDR3, so the full variable domain is EPEVTQTPSHQVTQMGQEVILRCVPISNHLYFYWYRQILGQKVEFLVSFYNNEISEKSEIFDDQFSVERPDGSNFTLKIRSTKLEDSAMYFCASSEARDKYGEQYFGPGTRLTVT.